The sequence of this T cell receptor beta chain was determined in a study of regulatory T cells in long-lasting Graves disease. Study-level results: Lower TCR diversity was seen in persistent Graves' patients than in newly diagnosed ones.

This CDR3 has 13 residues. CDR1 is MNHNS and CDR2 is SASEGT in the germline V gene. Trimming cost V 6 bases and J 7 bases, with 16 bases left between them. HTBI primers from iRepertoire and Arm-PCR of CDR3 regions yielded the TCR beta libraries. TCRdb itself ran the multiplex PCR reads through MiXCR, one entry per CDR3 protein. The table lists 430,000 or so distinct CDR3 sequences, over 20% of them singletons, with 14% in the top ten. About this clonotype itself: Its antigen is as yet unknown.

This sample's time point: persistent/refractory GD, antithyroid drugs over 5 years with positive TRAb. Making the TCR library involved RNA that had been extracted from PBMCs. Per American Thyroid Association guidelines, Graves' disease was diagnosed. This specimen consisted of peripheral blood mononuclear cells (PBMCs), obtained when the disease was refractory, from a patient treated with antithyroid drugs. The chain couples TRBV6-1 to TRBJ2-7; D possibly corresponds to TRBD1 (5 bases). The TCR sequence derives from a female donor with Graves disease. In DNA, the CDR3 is TGTGCCAGCAGGAGTTCAGGGTTGTGGGAGCAGTACTTC. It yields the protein CASRSSGLWEQYF.